Given below is one T cell receptor (beta chain) in context. The antigen remains undetermined. The entry originates in a study of identical twins. TCRdb reprocessed the 5' RACE reads with MiXCR, giving one entry per CDR3 protein. The sample consists of approximately 350,000 distinct CDR3 sequences, roughly an eighth of them appearing once. Study results and caveats: Abundant cord blood beta clonotypes carried fewer insertions; memory repertoires showed none. Donors were not followed over many years; analysis was cross-sectional.

The CDR3 loop spans 16 amino acids. J lost 1 base, V lost 6 bases, and 10 bases had no gene match. Germline values: CDR1 MDHEN, CDR2 SYDVKM. These data are also associated with another study on yellow fever vaccine responses in identical twins. That publication notes: Reported findings indicate that twins' vaccine T cell responses seemed partially convergent, partially personalized.

Sequenced sample: CD8+ T cells sorted from blood. V is TRBV28 and J is TRBJ2-7, with TRBD2 identical over 9 bases. The receptor was isolated from a woman between 18 and 29 years old in good health. The CDR3 sequence is CASSSHGLARSYEQYF. CDR3 DNA sequence: TGTGCCAGCAGCTCTCACGGACTAGCGCGGTCCTACGAGCAGTACTTC.